The 20 T cell receptor beta chains below were found in one sample sequenced in a study of blood T cell repertoires in COVID-19 (TCRdb year 2020). Library preparation employed the immunoSEQ multiplex PCR assay. Imported from immuneACCESS, the table was reduced by TCRdb to in-frame sequences with V and J called. These copies leave out some clones; in studies compared against another copy, an unresolved V gene accounts for under half, and the cause of the remainder is not known. The sample table shows around 110,000 clones, and roughly 80% are seen once. The ten largest make up about 4% of the sample. The sequencing sample was made of peripheral blood. The source of these receptors is a human donor in a cohort sampled during active COVID-19.

The rearrangement joins TRBV6-2 or TRBV6-3 to TRBJ2-7; no clear D. V lost 2 bases to trimming and J lost 5 bases, with 4 bases between them. CDR1 is MNHEY, CDR2 SVGEGT, per germline. CDR3 length: 11 amino acids. DNA for the CDR3: TGTGCCAGCAGTTACGTTAACGAGCAGTACTTC. Its protein product is CASSYVNEQYF.

This clone appeared once. The gene calls are TRBV6-4 and TRBJ2-7; 7 bases are shared with TRBD1. Germline assignment: CDR1 MRHNA and CDR2 SNTAGT. The CDR3 runs to 15 residues. V shed 9 bases, J shed 0 bases, and the junction held 11 bases outside the gene matches. CDR3 sequence (DNA): TGTGCCAGGGGTCGAGGGGACAGATTCTCCTACGAGCAGTACTTC. It translates to CARGRGDRFSYEQYF.

This chain links TRBV7-3 with TRBJ2-3; perhaps TRBD2 as D (5 bases). Trimming took off 5 bases at V and 11 bases at J, with 20 bases between the two ends. The CDR3 is 14 amino acids. CDR1 and CDR2 (germline): SGHTA, FQGTGA. The CDR3 loop is CASSGNPFGSGQYF. CDR3 sequence (DNA): TGTGCCAGCAGCGGGAACCCCTTTGGGAGTGGGCAGTATTTT.

This chain connects TRBV7-3 to TRBJ2-5, with TRBD1 identical over 8 bases. This CDR3 spans 16 amino acids. The germline V gene has CDR1 SGHTA and CDR2 FQGTGA. The J segment lost 2 bases and the V segment lost 4 bases, leaving 9 bases of the junction unmatched. CDR3 residues: CASSSSGGRGQETQYF. The CDR3 DNA sequence: TGTGCCAGCAGCTCTTCAGGGGGCCGGGGTCAAGAGACCCAGTACTTC. The variable domain in full, completed from reference TRBV7-3 and TRBJ2-5, reads GAGVSQTPSNKVTEKGKYVELRCDPISGHTALYWYRQSLGQGPEFLIYFQGTGAADDSGLPNDRFFAVRPEGSVSTLKIQRTERGDSAVYLCASSSSGGRGQETQYFGPGTRLLVL.

The gene calls are TRBV6-2 or TRBV6-3 and TRBJ2-5; TRBD1 matches at 10 bases. Germline loops: CDR1 MNHEY, CDR2 SVGEGT. This CDR3 comprises 15 residues. V was pared by 2 bases and J by 3 bases, with 3 bases of the junction left unmatched. DNA of the CDR3: TGTGCCAGCAGTTACCCCGGGACAGGGGAAGAGACCCAGTACTTC. This gives the protein CASSYPGTGEETQYF.

There are a few counts of this clone. The chain links TRBV5-1 to TRBJ2-3; D is possibly TRBD1 (6 bases). The CDR3 covers 17 residues. Per the germline V gene, CDR1 is SGHRS and CDR2 is YFSETQ. The V gene lost 0 bases and the J gene lost 0 bases, with 14 bases spanning the gap. The CDR3 sequence: CASSLVGLQGSTDTQYF. CDR3 bases: TGCGCCAGCAGCTTGGTAGGCCTCCAGGGGAGCACAGATACGCAGTATTTT.

V is TRBV6-5 and J is TRBJ1-2; D perhaps matches TRBD1 (6 bases). Looked up from germline, CDR1 is MNHEY and CDR2 is SVGAGI. Deletions cut 6 bases from V and 3 bases from J, with 8 bases between. The length of the CDR3 is 12 residues. The CDR3 protein is CASRDSYYGYTF. The DNA of the CDR3 is TGTGCCAGCAGGGACAGCTACTATGGCTACACCTTC.

The V call is TRBV10-3, the J call TRBJ2-7; the match to TRBD1 covers 10 bases. Germline values: CDR1 ENHRY, CDR2 SYGVKD. This CDR3 is 14 amino acids long. V dropped 5 bases and J dropped 2; count of bases not matched to a gene: 3. DNA for the CDR3: TGTGCCATCAGTTCCGGGACAGGGGCCTACGAGCAGTACTTC. Its translation is CAISSGTGAYEQYF.

The chain links TRBV2 to TRBJ1-5; the D gene is possibly TRBD1 (5 bases). There are 14 residues in the CDR3. The germline CDR1 and CDR2 sequences are SNHLY and FYNNEI. V was clipped by 1 base and J by 3 bases, with 7 bases between them. CDR3 loop: CASSEGQINQPQHF. In DNA form, the CDR3 reads TGTGCCAGCAGTGAAGGACAGATCAATCAGCCCCAGCATTTT.

The chain joins TRBV18 to TRBJ1-4; TRBD1 aligns across 7 bases. Trimming cost V 4 bases and J 7 bases; bases outside gene matches: 9. The length of the CDR3 is 15 residues. The germline V gene has CDR1 KGHSH and CDR2 LQKENI. Here the CDR3 DNA reads TGTGCCAGCTCACAAGACAGGGATCGGATTGAAAAACTGTTTTTT. This sequence encodes CASSQDRDRIEKLFF.

The chain employs TRBV6-2 or TRBV6-3 and TRBJ2-1, with D unresolved. Per germline, CDR1 MNHEY and CDR2 SVGEGT. V was shortened by 4 bases and J by 7 bases, with 8 bases between the two germline ends. The CDR3 has 12 residues. The CDR3 region is CASSWIRNEQFF. The DNA for the CDR3 is TGTGCCAGCAGTTGGATCAGGAATGAGCAGTTCTTC.

The chain employs TRBV6-2 or TRBV6-3 and TRBJ1-5, with 8 bases that match TRBD1. The CDR3 consists of 15 residues. The J segment lost 0 bases and the V segment lost 5 bases, leaving 3 bases of the junction unmatched. CDR1 MNHEY and CDR2 SVGEGT come from the germline V gene. The CDR3 bases are TGTGCCAGCAGTGACAGGGGTTATAGCAATCAGCCCCAGCATTTT. Translated, it gives CASSDRGYSNQPQHF.

The chain uses TRBV5-4 and TRBJ2-3, with 11 positions matching TRBD2. This CDR3 has 14 residues. Germline V gene sequence: CDR1 SGHNT, CDR2 YYREEE (reference sequence). With V trimmed by 3 bases and J by 7 bases, 4 bases remained unmatched. CDR3 nucleotide sequence: TGTGCCAGCAGCTCCGGACTAGCGGGTAATACGCAGTATTTT. Amino acids: CASSSGLAGNTQYF. The full variable domain, its missing parts supplied by reference TRBV5-4 and TRBJ2-3, is ETGVTQSPTHLIKTRGQQVTLRCSSQSGHNTVSWYQQALGQGPQFIFQYYREEENGRGNFPPRFSGLQFPNYSSELNVNALELDDSALYLCASSSGLAGNTQYFGPGTRLTVL.

The V and J genes are TRBV7-3 and TRBJ2-3; D may be TRBD2 (6 bases). Looked up from germline, CDR1 is SGHTA and CDR2 is FQGTGA. Trimming left V 4 bases short and J 2 bases short, with 13 bases between. The CDR3 loop spans 15 amino acids. CDR3 amino acids: CASSSGTHNTDTQYF. The CDR3 region has the DNA TGTGCCAGCAGCTCCGGGACTCACAACACAGATACGCAGTATTTT.

This chain links TRBV21-1 with TRBJ1-1. TRBV21-1 is a pseudogene locus. CDR3 length: 15 residues. DNA for the CDR3: TGTGCCAGCAGCAAAGAGGCCCGGGGGTGGACTGAAGCTTTCTTT. Its protein is CASSKEARGWTEAFF.

The chain has TRBV5-1 and TRBJ2-5, with D perhaps matching TRBD1 (8 bases). The CDR3 spans 14 residues. Germline CDR1 reads SGHRS; CDR2 reads YFSETQ. V lost 5 bases to trimming and J lost 2 bases, with 13 bases between them. The CDR3 region has the DNA TGCGCCAGCAGGCCACAGGGGGGGCAAGAGACCCAGTACTTC. This codes for CASRPQGGQETQYF.

This chain connects TRBV7-2 to TRBJ1-3, with TRBD1 as a possible D gene (6 bases). V was shortened by 5 bases and J by 0 bases, with 17 bases between the two germline ends. Germline values: CDR1 SGHTA, CDR2 FQGNSA. The CDR3 consists of 17 residues. CDR3 bases: TGTGCCAGCAGCCCGAGGGGGGGCGCGAGCTCTGGAAACACCATATATTTT. Encoded protein: CASSPRGGASSGNTIYF.

This clone was recorded a few times. The gene calls are TRBV7-2 and TRBJ2-2; TRBD2 aligns across 9 bases. This CDR3 contains 15 residues. The germline V gene has CDR1 SGHTA and CDR2 FQGNSA. V was pared by 5 bases and J by 2 bases, with 3 bases of the junction left unmatched. CDR3 amino acids: CASSRSGSNTGELFF. CDR3 nucleotides: TGTGCCAGCAGCCGTAGCGGGAGTAACACCGGGGAGCTGTTTTTT.

This clone was seen a handful of times. The chain couples TRBV5-1 to TRBJ2-7, with D possibly matching TRBD2 (6 bases). From germline, CDR1 is SGHRS and CDR2 YFSETQ. This CDR3 has 15 residues. V lost 5 bases and J lost 0, with 15 bases in between. CDR3 sequence (DNA): TGCGCCAGCAGTATAGCAGCGGGTAGCTCCTACGAGCAGTACGTC. Translation: CASSIAAGSSYEQYV.

V is TRBV6-2 or TRBV6-3 and J is TRBJ1-1; D is possibly TRBD1 (5 bases). Trimming took off 5 bases at V and 11 bases at J, with 15 bases between the two ends. In germline, CDR1 is MNHEY, CDR2 SVGEGT. The CDR3 extends over 12 amino acids. CDR3 DNA: TGTGCCAGCAGTGACCCGGCCAGGGTCGCTTTCTTT. This gives the protein CASSDPARVAFF.